This TCR beta chain derives from a study of beta chain features in type 1 diabetes. Overall study context: Across the samples, roughly 98 million sorted cells were examined in total.

Notes on the study in general: Shorter TCRB CDR3s, moderately but significantly so, marked every one of the four CD4+ subsets in Type 1 diabetes patients. A potential PCR bias toward shorter templates would be equal in patient and control samples.

The authors reverse transcribed all of the isolated RNA, so sequencing captured expressed TCRB transcripts. Here immunoSEQ multiplex PCR was the method, and the copy in TCRdb shows in-frame clones only, minus some. Of under 200,000 clones in the sample, 7.5% to 9.5% are singletons; the top ten hold more than 0.5%. Deletions cut 0 bases from V and 1 base from J, with 10 bases between. This CDR3 is 15 amino acids long. The germline V gene encodes CDR1 SGHKS and CDR2 YYEKEE (reference sequence). This clone was recorded a few times. No antigen is known for it. The chain recombines TRBV5-5 with TRBJ2-5, with a possible D match to TRBD1 (6 bases). Source material: central memory CD4+ T cells from blood. This sequence originates from a woman under 30 with type 1 diabetes. CDR3 coding DNA: TGTGCCAGCAGCTTGGGCTCCAGGGGCCAAGAGACCCAGTACTTC. Translating gives CASSLGSRGQETQYF. The whole variable domain, remainder taken from reference TRBV5-5 and TRBJ2-5, is DAGVTQSPTHLIKTRGQQVTLRCSPISGHKSVSWYQQVLGQGPQFIFQYYEKEERGRGNFPDRFSARQFPNYSSELNVNALLLGDSALYLCASSLGSRGQETQYFGPGTRLLVL.